One and the same sample provided the 23 T cell receptor beta chains below, sequenced in a study of cytomegalovirus exposure and HLA in healthy donors. The PCR used 60 Vbeta and 13 Jbeta primers. Data came from immunoSEQ multiplex PCR; TCRdb stores just in-frame clones and leaves some out. This table has about 300,000 clones, 86% appearing once. Source material: PBMCs. These receptors were collected from a man aged 40-49 years in good health and CMV-seropositive.

The chain is built from TRBV9 and TRBJ2-7; D is unclear. V was trimmed by 0 bases and J by 5 bases, leaving 9 bases between them. The CDR3 extends over 13 amino acids. Germline CDR1 SGDLS, CDR2 YYNGEE. The CDR3 DNA sequence: TGTGCCAGCAGCGTAGGGCAGGCTCACGAGCAGTACTTC. The encoded protein is CASSVGQAHEQYF.

The genes are TRBV15 and TRBJ1-1; D gene ambiguous. The CDR3 contains 14 residues. Between the trimmed V and J ends, which lost 9 bases and 2 bases, there was a span of 16 bases. Germline V gene data show CDR1 as LNHNV and CDR2 as YYDKDF (reference sequence). CDR3 in DNA: TGTGCCACGATGAGTCCAACCAAAAACACTGAAGCTTTCTTT. As protein: CATMSPTKNTEAFF.

This clone was seen a few times. V is TRBV6-6 and J is TRBJ2-1; perhaps TRBD2 as D (6 bases). In germline, CDR1 is MNHNY, CDR2 SVGAGI (reference sequence). The CDR3 spans 16 residues. V was cut by 0 bases and J by 4 bases, with 13 bases left in between. The DNA of the CDR3 is TGTGCCAGCAGTTACTCGGGGGGAGCGATGTACAATGAGCAGTTCTTC. It codes for CASSYSGGAMYNEQFF.

The rearrangement uses TRBV6-5 and TRBJ2-5; D uncertain. Matching the DNA end better, TRBJ2-7 makes the J call doubtful. The germline gives CDR1 MNHEY, CDR2 SVGAGI. This CDR3 has 14 amino acids. The CDR3 region has the DNA TGTGCCAGCAGCCAGGATGCTAAAGTCTACGAGCAGTACTTC. The encoded protein is CASSQDAKVYEQYF.

This rearrangement joins TRBV23-1 to TRBJ1-3; TRBD1 agrees at 8 bases. TRBV23-1 is designated an ORF whose function remains uncertain. There are 16 residues in the CDR3. V shed 3 bases and J 2 bases; nucleotides not matched to a gene: 6. Written as DNA, the CDR3 is TGCGCCAGCAGTCACATTATACAGGGGGCTGGAAACACCATATATTTT. Translated, it gives CASSHIIQGAGNTIYF.

Details on this clone: At one of its ends the junction is not consistent with the germline gene, which may arise from a read error. The genes are TRBV7-7 and TRBJ2-1; weak D call: TRBD2 (6 bases). The CDR3 runs to 13 residues. Germline CDR1 SSHAT, CDR2 FNYEAQ (reference sequence). This CDR3 reads CASSSGGIGEQFF. CDR3 sequence (DNA): TGTGCTAGCAGCTCCGGAGGGATTGGGGAGCAGTTCTTC.

The CDR3 coding sequence is TGTGCCAGCAGCTCACGGACTAGCGGGAGGCCTGAGCAGTTCTTC. Its translation is CASSSRTSGRPEQFF. The chain links TRBV6-5 to TRBJ2-1, with 14 bases matching TRBD2. V trimming: 6 bases; J trimming: 9 bases; junction bases outside the gene matches: 7. Germline CDR1 reads MNHEY; CDR2 reads SVGAGI. CDR3 size: 15 residues.

The J gene is TRBJ2-1, the V gene TRBV2; TRBD2 matches at 9 bases. V was pared by 7 bases and J by 3 bases, with 7 bases of the junction left unmatched. The germline gives CDR1 SNHLY, CDR2 FYNNEI. The CDR3 contains 15 residues. The CDR3: CASMRAGGSYNEQFF. The CDR3, as DNA: TGTGCCAGCATGAGAGCGGGAGGAAGCTACAATGAGCAGTTCTTC.

The V call is TRBV2, the J call TRBJ1-1; 8 bases agree with TRBD1. This CDR3 is 14 amino acids long. Unmatched junction bases numbered 7, after V lost 7 bases and J lost 3 bases. Looked up from germline, CDR1 is SNHLY and CDR2 is FYNNEI. The CDR3 DNA follows: TGTGCCAGCAAGACAGGGGCAGAAGACACTGAAGCTTTCTTT. This codes for CASKTGAEDTEAFF.

The V and J genes are TRBV5-6 and TRBJ2-5, with TRBD1 matching 7 bases. J lost 2 bases, V lost 4 bases, and 11 bases had no gene match. The CDR3 loop spans 16 amino acids. Germline V CDR1 and CDR2: SGHDT, YYEEEE. The CDR3 loop is CASSLSTGSDQETQYF. CDR3 nucleotides: TGTGCCAGCAGCCTATCGACAGGGTCCGATCAAGAGACCCAGTACTTC.

This clone was detected a few times. The chain joins TRBV7-9 to TRBJ2-7; 11 positions agree with TRBD2. After removal of 4 bases from V and 6 bases from J, the junction contained 8 bases not matched to a gene. CDR3 length: 15 amino acids. The germline gives CDR1 SEHNR, CDR2 FQNEAQ (reference sequence). CDR3 amino acids: CASSSTSGAAGEQYF. CDR3 nucleotide sequence: TGTGCCAGCAGCTCGACTAGCGGGGCGGCGGGCGAGCAGTACTTC.

The rearrangement uses TRBV4-2 and TRBJ1-2; D unclear. Per germline, CDR1 LGHNA and CDR2 YNFKEQ. The CDR3 covers 11 residues. The ends were cut back, 0 bases at V and 6 bases at J, with 2 bases in the middle. The DNA for the CDR3 is TGTGCCAGCAGCCAAGATAATGGCTACACCTTC. It translates to CASSQDNGYTF.

This chain joins TRBV11-3 and TRBJ1-3, with TRBD1 identical over 10 bases. Germline V gives CDR1 SGHNT, CDR2 YENEEA. The CDR3 length is 13 residues. After removal of 5 bases from V and 7 bases from J, the junction contained 2 bases not matched to a gene. CDR3 residues: CASSRGQGNTIYF. CDR3 nucleotide sequence: TGTGCCAGCAGCCGGGGACAGGGGAACACCATATATTTT.

J is TRBJ2-5 and V is TRBV28; 11 nucleotides line up with TRBD1. Unmatched junction bases numbered 13, after V lost 6 bases and J lost 4 bases. The CDR3 runs 17 residues. The germline V gene encodes CDR1 MDHEN and CDR2 SYDVKM. The chain's CDR3 is CASRTPSTGTGGETQYF. DNA of the CDR3: TGTGCCAGCAGGACTCCCTCGACTGGGACAGGGGGAGAGACCCAGTACTTC.

The CDR3 protein is CASGSGLPEETQYF. The CDR3, as DNA: TGTGCTAGTGGCTCGGGACTCCCCGAAGAGACCCAGTACTTC. The gene calls are TRBV12-5 and TRBJ2-5; D might be TRBD2 (6 bases). The V end was cut by 6 bases, the J end by 3 bases, with 14 bases between. Germline lookup yields CDR1 LGHNT and CDR2 FRNRAP. The CDR3 loop spans 14 amino acids.

This chain connects TRBV7-9 to TRBJ2-7; 8 bases match TRBD1. The CDR3 is made up of 16 amino acids. V was pared by 5 bases and J by 0 bases, with 9 bases of the junction left unmatched. The germline CDR1 and CDR2 sequences are SEHNR and FQNEAQ (reference sequence). CDR3 residues: CASSPTPGQVSYEQYF. CDR3 coding DNA: TGTGCCAGCAGCCCAACTCCGGGACAGGTCTCCTACGAGCAGTACTTC.

The chain combines TRBV7-4 with TRBJ2-5, with 10 bases that match TRBD2. CDR1 SGHVT and CDR2 SQSDAQ come from the germline V gene. The V gene end was trimmed by 5 bases and the J gene end by 6 bases; junction bases not matched to a gene: 12. This CDR3 contains 16 residues. Here the CDR3 reads CASSTREVAGGKTQYF. The DNA for the CDR3 is TGTGCCAGCAGCACGAGGGAGGTAGCGGGAGGCAAGACCCAGTACTTC.

V is TRBV7-9 and J is TRBJ2-5; TRBD1 is a possible D gene (6 bases). The DNA end favors TRBJ2-7, so the J call may be wrong. Germline assignment: CDR1 SEHNR and CDR2 FQNEAQ (reference sequence). The CDR3 is 12 residues long. The CDR3 DNA follows: TGTGCCAGCAGCTCACAGGGCTACGAGCAGTACTTC. It is translated as CASSSQGYEQYF.

The genes are TRBV25-1 and TRBJ2-7, with D possibly TRBD1 on 5 matching bases. The germline V gene encodes CDR1 MGHDK and CDR2 SYGVNS. CDR3 length equals 13 residues. V was trimmed by 4 bases and J by 7 bases, leaving 14 bases between them. Here the CDR3 reads CASSVVQGWEQYF. CDR3 in DNA: TGTGCCAGCAGTGTCGTTCAGGGTTGGGAGCAGTACTTC.

The V and J genes are TRBV28 and TRBJ1-3; D is possibly TRBD1 (5 bases). Germline lookup yields CDR1 MDHEN and CDR2 SYDVKM. The CDR3 totals 14 residues. Trimming removed 6 bases from V and 3 bases from J, with 12 bases in between. As DNA, the CDR3 is TGTGCCAGCAGAGGGGAGGGCGGTGGAAACACCATATATTTT. Translating it yields CASRGEGGGNTIYF.

V is TRBV28 and J is TRBJ1-2, with 8 bases matching TRBD1. CDR1 is MDHEN, CDR2 SYDVKM, per germline. The CDR3 has 14 residues. The V gene end was trimmed by 5 bases and the J gene end by 0 bases; junction bases not matched to a gene: 2. CDR3 sequence: CASSLQGANYGYTF. Here the CDR3 DNA reads TGTGCCAGCAGTCTACAGGGGGCTAACTATGGCTACACCTTC.

The chain has TRBV19 and TRBJ2-1, with TRBD2 matching 9 bases. Germline V lookup: CDR1 LNHDA, CDR2 SQIVND (reference sequence). Trimming cost V 4 bases and J 2 bases; bases outside gene matches: 6. CDR3 length: 16 residues. CDR3 bases: TGTGCCAGTAGTACCACTAGCGGGTGGGCCTACAATGAGCAGTTCTTC. It encodes CASSTTSGWAYNEQFF.

J is TRBJ2-5 and V is TRBV10-3; D is perhaps TRBD2 (5 bases). Germline V CDR1 and CDR2: ENHRY, SYGVKD. Trimming took 4 bases from V and 1 from J, leaving 19 bases between them. CDR3 length: 17 residues. CDR3 in amino acids: CAISGERLSLIQETQYF. The CDR3 DNA sequence: TGTGCCATCAGTGGGGAACGACTATCCTTAATCCAAGAGACCCAGTACTTC.